This is a list of T cell receptor beta chains from one sample in a study of CD8 T cells in ankylosing spondylitis. TCRdb redid the calling of the 5' RACE reads with MiXCR, one entry per CDR3 protein. The data contain 85,000 to 90,000 distinct CDR3 sequences, 25% to 35% of them singletons. Sequenced sample: blood, either unsorted or a sorted T cell fraction (not recorded which). The receptors were gathered from a male donor with ankylosing spondylitis or in good health (not recorded which). Both conserved end residues are part of each CDR3. A D gene is named only where the DNA matches it firmly. Not every row has a clone size; where given, it reads once, few, many or a size class.

abundance: -
len: 16
v_gene: TRBV5-1
j_gene: TRBJ2-1
d_gene: TRBD2
CDR3aa: CASSLGRASGSLEQFF
CDR3nt: TGCGCCAGCAGCTTGGGACGAGCTAGCGGGAGCCTTGAGCAGTTCTTC

abundance: many
len: 16
v_gene: TRBV12-3/TRBV12-4
j_gene: TRBJ2-3
d_gene: TRBD2
CDR3aa: CASSQGLSGSDDTQYF
CDR3nt: TGTGCCAGCAGTCAAGGACTAAGCGGGAGTGATGATACGCAGTATTTT

abundance: -
len: 15
v_gene: TRBV5-1
j_gene: TRBJ2-1
d_gene: TRBD2
CDR3aa: CASSLAGGNNNEQFF
CDR3nt: TGCGCCAGCAGCTTAGCGGGGGGCAACAACAATGAGCAGTTCTTC

abundance: -
len: 13
v_gene: TRBV18
j_gene: TRBJ1-4
d_gene: -
CDR3aa: CASSPSTFEKLFF
CDR3nt: TGTGCCAGCTCACCGTCCACTTTCGAAAAACTGTTTTTT

abundance: few
len: 14
v_gene: TRBV3-1
j_gene: TRBJ1-6
d_gene: -
CDR3aa: CASTPLRYGSPLHF
CDR3nt: TGTGCCAGCACCCCATTGAGGTATGGGTCACCCCTCCACTTT

abundance: few
len: 13
v_gene: TRBV6-1
j_gene: TRBJ1-2
d_gene: TRBD1
CDR3aa: CASSEGGDRGYTF
CDR3nt: TGTGCCAGCAGTGAAGGAGGGGACAGAGGCTACACCTTC

abundance: -
len: 15
v_gene: TRBV18
j_gene: TRBJ1-5
d_gene: TRBD1
CDR3aa: CASSPGTGRAQPQHF
CDR3nt: TGTGCCAGCTCACCAGGGACAGGGCGGGCTCAGCCCCAGCATTTT

abundance: many
len: 10
v_gene: TRBV2
j_gene: TRBJ2-1
d_gene: -
CDR3aa: CASSGQVEFF
CDR3nt: TGTGCCAGCTCTGGTCAGGTGGAGTTCTTC

abundance: few
len: 12
v_gene: TRBV7-9
j_gene: TRBJ1-2
d_gene: TRBD1
CDR3aa: CASSRSTGGYTF
CDR3nt: TGTGCCAGCAGCCGTTCGACAGGGGGCTACACCTTC

abundance: few
len: 15
v_gene: TRBV12-3/TRBV12-4
j_gene: TRBJ2-2
d_gene: -
CDR3aa: CASSFDRIGTGELFF
CDR3nt: TGTGCCAGCAGTTTTGACAGGATAGGCACCGGGGAGCTGTTTTTT

abundance: few
len: 12
v_gene: TRBV5-1
j_gene: TRBJ2-7
d_gene: -
CDR3aa: CADPTEPYEQYF
CDR3nt: TGCGCCGACCCCACAGAACCCTACGAGCAGTACTTC

abundance: -
len: 12
v_gene: TRBV12-3/TRBV12-4
j_gene: TRBJ2-4
d_gene: -
CDR3aa: CASAIAKNIQYF
CDR3nt: TGTGCCAGCGCGATAGCCAAAAACATTCAGTACTTC

abundance: -
len: 15
v_gene: TRBV5-1
j_gene: TRBJ2-5
d_gene: TRBD2
CDR3aa: CASSTGLAGKETQYF
CDR3nt: TGCGCCAGCAGCACGGGACTAGCGGGGAAAGAGACCCAGTACTTC

abundance: -
len: 12
v_gene: TRBV29-1
j_gene: TRBJ2-3
d_gene: -
CDR3aa: CSVEDPKRAQYF
CDR3nt: TGCAGCGTTGAAGACCCCAAACGGGCGCAGTATTTT

abundance: many
len: 14
v_gene: TRBV20-1
j_gene: TRBJ1-6
d_gene: TRBD1
CDR3aa: CSAQTTGDNSPLHF
CDR3nt: TGCAGTGCACAGACGACAGGGGATAATTCACCCCTCCACTTT

abundance: -
len: 15
v_gene: TRBV5-1
j_gene: TRBJ1-1
d_gene: TRBD1
CDR3aa: CASSSRDRGNTEAFF
CDR3nt: TGCGCCAGCAGCTCACGGGACAGGGGGAACACTGAAGCTTTCTTT

abundance: -
len: 14
v_gene: TRBV5-1
j_gene: TRBJ2-3
d_gene: -
CDR3aa: CASSQTGATDTQYF
CDR3nt: TGCGCCAGCAGCCAAACCGGGGCCACAGATACGCAGTATTTT

abundance: few
len: 16
v_gene: TRBV12-3/TRBV12-4
j_gene: TRBJ1-5
d_gene: -
CDR3aa: CASSLAGEVFNQPQHF
CDR3nt: TGTGCCAGCAGTTTGGCAGGGGAAGTTTTCAATCAGCCCCAGCATTTT

abundance: -
len: 14
v_gene: TRBV5-1
j_gene: TRBJ2-7
d_gene: -
CDR3aa: CASSLRDGADEQYF
CDR3nt: TGCGCCAGCAGCTTAAGGGATGGGGCGGACGAGCAGTACTTC

abundance: few
len: 13
v_gene: TRBV20-1
j_gene: TRBJ1-1
d_gene: -
CDR3aa: CSAERTKNTEAFF
CDR3nt: TGCAGTGCTGAAAGGACCAAGAACACTGAAGCTTTCTTT

abundance: many
len: 16
v_gene: TRBV5-1
j_gene: TRBJ2-3
d_gene: TRBD1
CDR3aa: CASSLEGQPSTDTQYF
CDR3nt: TGCGCCAGCAGCTTGGAGGGACAGCCTAGCACAGATACGCAGTATTTT

abundance: -
len: 16
v_gene: TRBV18
j_gene: TRBJ1-4
d_gene: -
CDR3aa: CASSRNVGTVNEKLFF
CDR3nt: TGTGCCAGCTCACGCAACGTCGGGACGGTTAATGAAAAACTGTTTTTT

abundance: -
len: 16
v_gene: TRBV28
j_gene: TRBJ2-3
d_gene: TRBD2
CDR3aa: CASSLWRGGASDTQYF
CDR3nt: TGTGCCAGCAGTTTATGGCGCGGGGGGGCCTCAGATACGCAGTATTTT

abundance: few
len: 16
v_gene: TRBV5-1
j_gene: TRBJ2-5
d_gene: TRBD1
CDR3aa: CASSLTDPTGGETQYF
CDR3nt: TGCGCCAGCAGCTTGACCGATCCGACAGGGGGCGAGACCCAGTACTTC

abundance: -
len: 14
v_gene: TRBV14
j_gene: TRBJ2-1
d_gene: -
CDR3aa: CASSQVAQNNEQFF
CDR3nt: TGTGCCAGCAGCCAAGTCGCCCAAAACAATGAGCAGTTCTTC

abundance: -
len: 15
v_gene: TRBV9
j_gene: TRBJ2-1
d_gene: -
CDR3aa: CASSVAGSSYNGQFF
CDR3nt: TGTGCCAGCAGCGTAGCGGGGAGCTCCTACAATGGGCAGTTCTTC

abundance: few
len: 13
v_gene: TRBV5-1
j_gene: TRBJ2-3
d_gene: -
CDR3aa: CASSLVGGDTQYF
CDR3nt: TGCGCCAGCAGCTTGGTCGGTGGTGATACGCAGTATTTT

abundance: few
len: 12
v_gene: TRBV5-1
j_gene: TRBJ1-1
d_gene: -
CDR3aa: CASSGTSEGAFF
CDR3nt: TGCGCCAGCAGCGGGACCTCGGAGGGAGCTTTCTTT

abundance: -
len: 15
v_gene: TRBV6-1
j_gene: TRBJ2-2
d_gene: TRBD2
CDR3aa: CASSTGTRNTGELFF
CDR3nt: TGTGCCAGCAGCACCGGGACTAGGAACACCGGGGAGCTGTTTTTT

abundance: few
len: 17
v_gene: TRBV5-4
j_gene: TRBJ1-1
d_gene: -
CDR3aa: CASSPEAPRSSGAEAFF
CDR3nt: TGTGCCAGCAGCCCAGAGGCTCCTCGCTCCTCGGGGGCTGAAGCTTTCTTT

abundance: -
len: 14
v_gene: TRBV5-1
j_gene: TRBJ2-2
d_gene: -
CDR3aa: CASLGVDFTGELFF
CDR3nt: TGCGCCAGCCTGGGGGTAGACTTCACCGGGGAGCTGTTTTTT

abundance: many
len: 14
v_gene: TRBV20-1
j_gene: TRBJ2-7
d_gene: TRBD2
CDR3aa: CSASSGRVDYEQYF
CDR3nt: TGCAGTGCTAGTAGCGGGAGGGTCGACTACGAGCAGTACTTC

abundance: few
len: 13
v_gene: TRBV7-2
j_gene: TRBJ2-1
d_gene: -
CDR3aa: CASSSLMGYEQFF
CDR3nt: TGTGCCAGCAGCTCGTTAATGGGGTATGAGCAGTTCTTC

abundance: -
len: 15
v_gene: TRBV12-3/TRBV12-4
j_gene: TRBJ1-1
d_gene: TRBD1
CDR3aa: CASRPETGRRPEAFF
CDR3nt: TGTGCCAGCAGGCCTGAGACAGGGAGGAGACCTGAAGCTTTCTTT

abundance: few
len: 12
v_gene: TRBV5-4
j_gene: TRBJ2-2
d_gene: -
CDR3aa: CASEANTGELFF
CDR3nt: TGTGCCAGCGAGGCGAACACCGGGGAGCTGTTTTTT

abundance: few
len: 15
v_gene: TRBV28
j_gene: TRBJ1-2
d_gene: -
CDR3aa: CASTAGLTVTYGYTF
CDR3nt: TGTGCCAGCACCGCGGGACTAACCGTAACCTATGGCTACACCTTC

abundance: -
len: 15
v_gene: TRBV18
j_gene: TRBJ2-2
d_gene: -
CDR3aa: CASSPQDSASGELFF
CDR3nt: TGTGCCAGCTCACCACAAGACTCAGCCTCCGGGGAGCTGTTTTTT

abundance: many
len: 14
v_gene: TRBV20-1
j_gene: TRBJ1-2
d_gene: TRBD1
CDR3aa: CSAPTGGLNYGYTF
CDR3nt: TGCAGTGCCCCCACAGGGGGACTCAACTATGGCTACACCTTC

abundance: -
len: 12
v_gene: TRBV11-2
j_gene: TRBJ1-4
d_gene: -
CDR3aa: CASSFHYEKLFF
CDR3nt: TGTGCCAGCAGCTTCCATTATGAAAAACTGTTTTTT

abundance: -
len: 17
v_gene: TRBV20-1
j_gene: TRBJ2-3
d_gene: -
CDR3aa: CSASELASYSGADTQYF
CDR3nt: TGCAGTGCTAGTGAGCTAGCGAGTTACTCGGGGGCAGATACGCAGTATTTT

abundance: few
len: 15
v_gene: TRBV9
j_gene: TRBJ1-5
d_gene: -
CDR3aa: CASSVTDGLNQPQHF
CDR3nt: TGTGCCAGCAGCGTTACCGACGGCCTCAATCAGCCCCAGCATTTT

abundance: -
len: 14
v_gene: TRBV12-3/TRBV12-4
j_gene: TRBJ1-1
d_gene: -
CDR3aa: CASRLGINPGRAFF
CDR3nt: TGTGCCAGCAGGTTGGGGATCAATCCGGGACGAGCTTTCTTT

abundance: -
len: 13
v_gene: TRBV3-1
j_gene: TRBJ2-3
d_gene: TRBD1
CDR3aa: CASSPLGGSPQYF
CDR3nt: TGTGCCAGCAGCCCTTTAGGGGGCTCCCCGCAGTATTTT

abundance: -
len: 14
v_gene: TRBV5-1
j_gene: TRBJ2-1
d_gene: -
CDR3aa: CASSLITGRNEQFF
CDR3nt: TGCGCCAGCAGCTTGATTACAGGACGAAATGAGCAGTTCTTC

abundance: many
len: 15
v_gene: TRBV7-2
j_gene: TRBJ1-6
d_gene: -
CDR3aa: CASSPFGGRNSPLHF
CDR3nt: TGTGCCAGCAGCCCCTTCGGGGGGAGGAATTCACCCCTCCACTTT

abundance: -
len: 12
v_gene: TRBV7-6
j_gene: TRBJ1-1
d_gene: -
CDR3aa: CASSPHEAEAFF
CDR3nt: TGTGCCAGCAGCCCGCACGAAGCTGAAGCTTTCTTT

abundance: -
len: 16
v_gene: TRBV13
j_gene: TRBJ1-4
d_gene: -
CDR3aa: CASSSSARGLNEKLFF
CDR3nt: TGTGCCAGCAGCTCCAGCGCGCGGGGCCTGAATGAAAAACTGTTTTTT

abundance: -
len: 14
v_gene: TRBV7-2
j_gene: TRBJ1-1
d_gene: -
CDR3aa: CASSLEIRGTEAFF
CDR3nt: TGTGCCAGCAGCTTAGAGATAAGGGGGACTGAAGCTTTCTTT

abundance: few
len: 17
v_gene: TRBV6-1
j_gene: TRBJ2-1
d_gene: TRBD2
CDR3aa: CASRPGLAGGGRNEQFF
CDR3nt: TGTGCCAGCAGACCGGGACTAGCGGGCGGGGGGAGGAATGAGCAGTTCTTC

abundance: -
len: 11
v_gene: TRBV10-3
j_gene: TRBJ2-5
d_gene: -
CDR3aa: CATGFQETQYF
CDR3nt: TGTGCCACCGGTTTTCAAGAGACCCAGTACTTC

abundance: -
len: 16
v_gene: TRBV12-3/TRBV12-4
j_gene: TRBJ2-5
d_gene: -
CDR3aa: CASSLGGGGAEETQYF
CDR3nt: TGTGCCAGCAGTTTAGGGGGTGGCGGGGCGGAAGAGACCCAGTACTTC

abundance: -
len: 12
v_gene: TRBV29-1
j_gene: TRBJ1-2
d_gene: -
CDR3aa: CSARDERYGYTF
CDR3nt: TGCAGCGCTAGGGACGAGCGCTATGGCTACACCTTC

abundance: few
len: 13
v_gene: TRBV7-9
j_gene: TRBJ1-5
d_gene: -
CDR3aa: CASSPLSGQPQHF
CDR3nt: TGTGCCAGCAGCCCGTTATCTGGGCAGCCCCAGCATTTT

abundance: -
len: 14
v_gene: TRBV20-1
j_gene: TRBJ1-3
d_gene: -
CDR3aa: CSASKASSGNTIYF
CDR3nt: TGCAGTGCTAGCAAAGCGAGCTCGGGAAACACCATATATTTT

abundance: -
len: 14
v_gene: TRBV29-1
j_gene: TRBJ2-7
d_gene: TRBD2
CDR3aa: CSVVRLAGSYEQYF
CDR3nt: TGCAGCGTTGTGAGGCTAGCGGGATCCTACGAGCAGTACTTC

abundance: -
len: 16
v_gene: TRBV10-3
j_gene: TRBJ2-5
d_gene: TRBD2
CDR3aa: CAIGTSGGSKQETQYF
CDR3nt: TGTGCCATAGGGACTAGCGGGGGGTCAAAACAAGAGACCCAGTACTTC

abundance: -
len: 15
v_gene: TRBV20-1
j_gene: TRBJ2-1
d_gene: -
CDR3aa: CSARAPRGGGNEQFF
CDR3nt: TGCAGTGCTAGAGCCCCGAGGGGGGGCGGGAATGAGCAGTTCTTC

abundance: -
len: 14
v_gene: TRBV12-3/TRBV12-4
j_gene: TRBJ1-2
d_gene: -
CDR3aa: CASSLLMTTYGYTF
CDR3nt: TGTGCCAGCAGTCTTTTAATGACAACCTATGGCTACACCTTC

abundance: many
len: 15
v_gene: TRBV9
j_gene: TRBJ2-2
d_gene: -
CDR3aa: CASSVGQYSTGELFF
CDR3nt: TGTGCCAGCAGCGTAGGACAGTACTCAACCGGGGAGCTGTTTTTT